This TCR beta chain was sequenced in a study of cytomegalovirus exposure and HLA in healthy donors. Study-wide results and limits: In an earlier analysis, about 87% or about 30%: the productive usage of most TCR beta V segments. Reported performance of the classifier showed diagnosis of cytomegalovirus status with high specificity and sensitivity. A few CMV-associated chains proved CMV antigen-specific in vitro. It has been reported that TCR beta sequences accurately predicted the HLA-A and HLA-B alleles of most subjects.

In regard to this clone: Its antigen remains unknown.

The germline V gene has CDR1 SGHTA and CDR2 FQGNSA. Trimming removed 3 bases from V and 3 bases from J; junction bases left unmatched: 1. This CDR3 has 14 residues. It was with 60 Vbeta and 13 Jbeta primers that the PCR ran. TCRdb keeps only in-frame clones here, not all; method: immunoSEQ multiplex PCR. The repertoire has 85,000 to 100,000 clones, 70% to 80% of them found once; the top ten carry about 3.1%. V and J are TRBV7-2 and TRBJ1-2, with 10 bases identical to TRBD1. The material sequenced was PBMCs. This sequence originates from a male donor in good health and CMV-seropositive. The CDR3 DNA follows: TGTGCCAGCAGCTTGACAGGGGGCTACTATGGCTACACCTTC. As protein: CASSLTGGYYGYTF.